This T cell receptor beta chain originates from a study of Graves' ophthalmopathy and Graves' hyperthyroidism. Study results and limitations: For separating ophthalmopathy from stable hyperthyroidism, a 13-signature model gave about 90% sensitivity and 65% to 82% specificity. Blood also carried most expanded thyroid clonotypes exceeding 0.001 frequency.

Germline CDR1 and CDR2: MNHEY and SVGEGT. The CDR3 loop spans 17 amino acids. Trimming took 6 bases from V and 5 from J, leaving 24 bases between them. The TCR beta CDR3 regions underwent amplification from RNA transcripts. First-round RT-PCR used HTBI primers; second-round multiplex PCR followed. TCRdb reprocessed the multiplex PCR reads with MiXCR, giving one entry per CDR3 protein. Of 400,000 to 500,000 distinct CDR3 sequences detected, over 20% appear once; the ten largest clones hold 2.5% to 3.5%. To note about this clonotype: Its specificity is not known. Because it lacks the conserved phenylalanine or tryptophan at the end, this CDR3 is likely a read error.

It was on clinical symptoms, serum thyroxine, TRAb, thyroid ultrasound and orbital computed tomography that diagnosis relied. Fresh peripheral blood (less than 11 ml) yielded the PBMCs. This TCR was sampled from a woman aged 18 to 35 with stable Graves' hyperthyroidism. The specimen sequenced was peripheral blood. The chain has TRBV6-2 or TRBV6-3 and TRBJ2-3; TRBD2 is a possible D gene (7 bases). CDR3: CASSVGGGGSGRDTQYL. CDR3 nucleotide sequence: TGTGCCAGCAGCGTCGGCGGGGGCGGGAGTGGTAGAGATACGCAGTATTTA.